Presented here are 17 T cell receptor beta chains from one specimen sequenced in a study of blood T cell repertoires in COVID-19. The protocol was immunoSEQ multiplex PCR, while the TCRdb copy is restricted to in-frame clones and leaves out a portion. The sample lists around 340,000 clones; around nine tenths were seen once. Sequencing input: peripheral blood. All receptors derive from a woman aged 60-75 years with COVID-19, enrolled during active disease.

This sequence joins TRBV5-4 and TRBJ1-1; the D gene is possibly TRBD1 (6 bases). The CDR3 covers 14 residues. Germline CDR1 SGHNT, CDR2 YYREEE (reference sequence). V lost 4 bases and J lost 4, with 14 bases in between. CDR3 amino acids: CASSRAGRGTEAFF. Here the CDR3 DNA reads TGTGCCAGCAGCCGCGCAGGCAGGGGCACTGAAGCTTTCTTT.

This chain links TRBV9 with TRBJ1-2, with TRBD1 matching over 9 bases. Germline-derived CDR1 and CDR2 are SGDLS and YYNGEE. V shed 2 bases, J shed 5 bases, and the junction held 10 bases outside the gene matches. This CDR3 has 16 residues. CDR3 nucleotide sequence: TGTGCCAGCAGCGTGGACGTGGGACAGGGTGTGTATGGCTACACCTTC. As protein: CASSVDVGQGVYGYTF.

J is TRBJ2-1 and V is TRBV9; maybe TRBD1 (6 bases). The germline V and J ends were trimmed by 4 bases and 2 bases, with 16 bases remaining between them. The CDR3 extends over 16 amino acids. Per the germline V gene, CDR1 is SGDLS and CDR2 is YYNGEE. CDR3 protein: CASSLRGGWTYNEQFF. Written as DNA, the CDR3 is TGTGCCAGCAGCTTACGAGGGGGTTGGACCTACAATGAGCAGTTCTTC.

CDR3 nucleotides: TGTGCCAGCAGTTACCAGGCCTCTGGAAACACCATATATTTT. Translated: CASSYQASGNTIYF. The V and J genes are TRBV2 and TRBJ1-3; D gene unclear. The germline V gene encodes CDR1 SNHLY and CDR2 FYNNEI. Trimming took 5 bases from V and 0 from J, leaving 8 bases between them. This CDR3 has 14 amino acids.

This clone was observed once. The V gene is TRBV5-1, the J gene TRBJ2-3; maybe TRBD2 (6 bases). There are 15 residues in the CDR3. CDR1 is SGHRS and CDR2 is YFSETQ in the germline V gene. The V gene lost 2 bases and the J gene lost 7 bases, with 17 bases spanning the gap. CDR3 sequence reads: CASSFLGTSPNTQYF. The DNA of the CDR3 is TGCGCCAGCAGCTTCCTCGGGACTTCTCCAAATACGCAGTATTTT.

The CDR3 is CASSLQRSTDTQYF. The DNA for the CDR3 is TGTGCCAGCAGCTTACAGAGGAGCACAGATACGCAGTATTTT. The J gene is TRBJ2-3, the V gene TRBV11-3; D gene uncertain. There are 14 residues in the CDR3. V lost 2 bases, J lost 0 bases, and 6 bases lay in between. The V gene's germline CDR1 is SGHNT and CDR2 YENEEA. The entire variable domain, with the rest obtained from reference TRBV11-3 and TRBJ2-3, is as follows: EAGVVQSPRYKIIEKKQPVAFWCNPISGHNTLYWYLQNLGQGPELLIRYENEEAVDDSQLPKDRFSAERLKGVDSTLKIQPAELGDSAVYLCASSLQRSTDTQYFGPGTRLTVL.

V is TRBV6-2 or TRBV6-3 and J is TRBJ1-6; a possible D gene is TRBD1 (6 bases). Trimming removed 6 bases from V and 10 bases from J, with 10 bases in between. Germline loops: CDR1 MNHEY, CDR2 SVGEGT. The CDR3 is 12 residues long. This chain's CDR3 is CASSPTGSPLHF. The DNA for the CDR3 is TGTGCCAGCAGCCCTACAGGGTCACCCCTCCACTTT.

The chain is built from TRBV5-1 and TRBJ1-2; D perhaps matches TRBD1 (5 bases). Germline V CDR1 and CDR2: SGHRS, YFSETQ. Trimming shortened V by 2 bases and J by 4 bases, and 9 bases separated the two germline ends. The CDR3 is made up of 13 amino acids. The CDR3 DNA follows: TGCGCCAGCAGCTTTGTAGGGGCCTATGGCTACACCTTC. Translation gives CASSFVGAYGYTF.

The chain links TRBV5-8 to TRBJ2-3; the D is unclear. The CDR3 runs 14 residues. V lost 3 bases to trimming and J lost 2 bases, with 10 bases between them. Per germline, CDR1 SGHTS and CDR2 YDEGEE. CDR3 region: CASSSYDFTDTQYF. The CDR3 DNA sequence: TGTGCCAGCAGCTCCTATGATTTCACAGATACGCAGTATTTT.

CDR3 sequence reads: CASSPQYRGVNTEAFF. The CDR3 DNA sequence: TGCGCCAGCAGTCCACAATACAGGGGCGTGAACACTGAAGCTTTCTTT. The chain carries TRBV5-1 and TRBJ1-1, with 7 nucleotides matching TRBD1. The CDR3 extends over 16 amino acids. The V segment lost 5 bases and the J segment 0 bases; nucleotides outside the gene matches: 10. From germline, CDR1 is SGHRS and CDR2 YFSETQ.

The chain employs TRBV7-2 and TRBJ2-7; TRBD2 agrees at 8 bases. This CDR3 is built from 14 residues. V shed 2 bases, J shed 1 base, and the junction held 1 base outside the gene matches. Per the germline V gene, CDR1 is SGHTA and CDR2 is FQGNSA. This chain's CDR3 is CASSLTGGSYEQYF. The CDR3 DNA follows: TGTGCCAGCAGCTTAACGGGGGGGTCCTACGAGCAGTACTTC.

DNA of the CDR3: TGTGCCAGTAGCCTCACCTACGGACAGGGTTCTTTCACCGGGGAGCTGTTTTTT. This translates into CASSLTYGQGSFTGELFF. The chain joins TRBV19 to TRBJ2-2, with 8 bases matching TRBD1. CDR3 length equals 18 residues. From germline, CDR1 is LNHDA and CDR2 SQIVND (reference sequence). With V trimmed by 6 bases and J by 4 bases, 16 bases remained unmatched.

The chain recombines TRBV7-3 with TRBJ2-6; TRBD1 matches at 8 bases. The ends lost 3 bases at V and 2 bases at J; junction bases unmatched: 9. From germline, CDR1 is SGHTA and CDR2 FQGTGA. The CDR3 has 18 amino acids. In DNA, the CDR3 is TGTGCCAGCAGCTTTTTGGCAGGGGGCAGTGCTGGGGCCAACGTCCTGACTTTC. Protein product: CASSFLAGGSAGANVLTF.

This chain links TRBV19 with TRBJ2-1; TRBD2 agrees at 10 bases. The CDR3 has 14 amino acids. Losses at the gene ends were 4 bases for V and 9 bases for J; bases not matched to a gene: 6. Germline CDR1 LNHDA, CDR2 SQIVND (reference sequence). The CDR3 DNA reads TGTGCCAGTAGTACTAGCGGGGGCGGGGGTGAGCAGTTCTTC. This translates into CASSTSGGGGEQFF.

This chain uses TRBV3-1 (or the pseudogene TRBV3-2) with TRBJ2-5, with 12 bases fitting TRBD1. CDR1 and CDR2 from the germline V gene are LGHDT and YNNKEL (reference sequence). The V gene end was trimmed by 7 bases and the J gene end by 5 bases; junction bases not matched to a gene: 8. The CDR3 runs 15 residues. The CDR3 sequence: CASNLGTGGGETQYF. In DNA form, the CDR3 reads TGTGCCAGCAACCTCGGGACAGGGGGCGGGGAGACCCAGTACTTC.

This chain links TRBV5-4 with TRBJ2-6; D unclear. The germline V gene encodes CDR1 SGHNT and CDR2 YYREEE (reference sequence). This CDR3 is built from 15 residues. Trimming took 4 bases from V and 0 from J, leaving 8 bases between them. CDR3 protein: CASSHTSSGANVLTF. As DNA, the CDR3 is TGTGCCAGCAGCCACACCTCCTCTGGGGCCAACGTCCTGACTTTC. The full variable domain, its missing parts supplied by reference TRBV5-4 and TRBJ2-6, is ETGVTQSPTHLIKTRGQQVTLRCSSQSGHNTVSWYQQALGQGPQFIFQYYREEENGRGNFPPRFSGLQFPNYSSELNVNALELDDSALYLCASSHTSSGANVLTFGAGSRLTVL.

The chain joins TRBV28 to TRBJ1-2; D perhaps matches TRBD1 (5 bases). V lost 6 bases to trimming and J lost 7 bases, with 18 bases between them. Per germline, CDR1 MDHEN and CDR2 SYDVKM. This CDR3 has 14 residues. DNA of the CDR3: TGTGCCAGCAGCCTGGGAGCCGGGGGAGGTGGCTACACCTTC. It specifies CASSLGAGGGGYTF.